The following is a T cell receptor (beta chain) sequence with its context. The V gene's germline CDR1 is SGHTA and CDR2 FQGTGA. Unmatched junction bases numbered 2, after V lost 5 bases and J lost 3 bases. The CDR3 spans 14 residues. Measured with immunoSEQ multiplex PCR; TCRdb has only the in-frame clones, and not every one. Seen here are about 98,000 clones, roughly 80% observed once, and the top ten hold around 10%. These data originate in a study of blood T cell repertoires in COVID-19. This sequence joins TRBV7-3 and TRBJ1-3; 9 nucleotides agree with TRBD1. The receptor's source is a woman older than 75 with acute or convalescent COVID-19. The sequencing input was peripheral blood. CDR3 protein: CASSPTGGGNTIYF. The CDR3 region has the DNA TGTGCCAGCAGCCCGACAGGGGGTGGAAACACCATATATTTT. Together with reference TRBV7-3 and TRBJ1-3, the CDR3 gives the full variable domain: GAGVSQTPSNKVTEKGKYVELRCDPISGHTALYWYRQSLGQGPEFLIYFQGTGAADDSGLPNDRFFAVRPEGSVSTLKIQRTERGDSAVYLCASSPTGGGNTIYFGEGSWLTVV.